This TCR beta chain came from a study of cytomegalovirus exposure and HLA in healthy donors. Overall study results and limits: Reported performance of the classifier showed diagnosis of cytomegalovirus status with high specificity and sensitivity. Earlier analysis found most TCR beta V segments productive about 87% or about 30% of the time.

Germline-derived CDR1 and CDR2 are MGHDK and SYGVNS. The CDR3 totals 13 residues. V was cut by 11 bases and J by 12 bases, with 23 bases left in between. PCR amplification relied on 60 Vbeta primers (plus 13 Jbeta primers). Some clones are missing from TCRdb's copy, which holds only in-frame ones; the method was immunoSEQ multiplex PCR. The sample consists of roughly 160,000 clones, roughly four fifths of them appearing once. As concerns this clone: Its specificity is unknown.

V is TRBV25-1 and J is TRBJ2-1; tentative D call: TRBD2 (5 bases). The sequence came from a woman in her forties or fifties in good health and CMV-seronegative. The sequenced sample consisted of PBMCs. The CDR3 sequence: CAFPSERAPGQFF. CDR3 bases: TGTGCCTTTCCATCGGAGAGGGCCCCCGGGCAGTTCTTC.